This T cell receptor beta chain was retrieved from a study of cytomegalovirus exposure and HLA in healthy donors. Study-level findings and limits: The Asian-associated ancestry cluster reportedly had fewer N-insertions than the 666-donor mean in a later analysis.

The donors were healthy bone marrow donors. PCR primers comprised 60 Vbeta and 13 Jbeta primers. Assay: immunoSEQ multiplex PCR; the TCRdb copy retains only in-frame clones and omits some. This table holds around 110,000 clones, 9.5% found once. This CDR3 spans 14 amino acids. Germline CDR1 MDHEN, CDR2 SYDVKM. The ends were cut back, 6 bases at V and 3 bases at J, with 14 bases in the middle. In this sample, this clone turned up a few times. No antigen is known for it. V is TRBV28 and J is TRBJ1-1, with a weak D call TRBD1 (5 bases). Material for sequencing was PBMCs. This TCR was sampled from a man aged 25 to 40 in good health and CMV-seronegative. CDR3 residues: CASRLYIGDTEAFF. The CDR3 DNA follows: TGTGCCAGCAGACTTTACATAGGGGACACTGAAGCTTTCTTT.